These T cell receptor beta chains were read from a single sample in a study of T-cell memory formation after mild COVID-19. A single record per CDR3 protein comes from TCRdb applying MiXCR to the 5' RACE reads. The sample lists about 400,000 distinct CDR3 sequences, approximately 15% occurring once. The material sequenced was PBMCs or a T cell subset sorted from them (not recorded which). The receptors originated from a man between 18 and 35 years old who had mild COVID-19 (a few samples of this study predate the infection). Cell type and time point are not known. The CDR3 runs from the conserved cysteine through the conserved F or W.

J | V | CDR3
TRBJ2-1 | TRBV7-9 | CASSLQAGGLEQFF
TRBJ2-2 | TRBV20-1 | CSALGQAQNTGELYF
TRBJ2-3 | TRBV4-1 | CASSQRNQRGGSDTQYF
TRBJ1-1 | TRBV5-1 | CASSPASDTEAFF
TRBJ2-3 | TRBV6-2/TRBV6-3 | CASSYSRVWQTTDTQYF
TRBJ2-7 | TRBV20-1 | CSARDRGNYEQYF
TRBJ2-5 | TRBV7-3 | CASSLTPSGVGTQYF
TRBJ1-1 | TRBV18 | CASSRIQDENTEAFF
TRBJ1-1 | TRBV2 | CASSDRTGLNTEAFF
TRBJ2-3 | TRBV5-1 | CASSFGGGGEDTQYF
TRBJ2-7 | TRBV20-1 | CSATRSSSYEQYF
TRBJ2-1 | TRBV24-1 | CATSDPTGSSYNEQFF
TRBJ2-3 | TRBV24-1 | CATSRGGENTDTQYF
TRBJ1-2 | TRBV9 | CASSVAREVIPQRSGYTF
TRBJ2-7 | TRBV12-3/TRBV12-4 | CASSWSAGGSSYEQYF
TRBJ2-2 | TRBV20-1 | CSASTRGSTGELFF
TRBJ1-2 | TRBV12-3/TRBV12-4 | CASRRQGEGYTF
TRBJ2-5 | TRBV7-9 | CASSLALPETQYF
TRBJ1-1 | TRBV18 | CASSMDRVTEAFF
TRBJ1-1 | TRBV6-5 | CASSYDRGEAFF
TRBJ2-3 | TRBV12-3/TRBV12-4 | CASSTYLPGLRPQYF
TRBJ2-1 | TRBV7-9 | CASSSGTPYNEQFF
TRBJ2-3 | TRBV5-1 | CASSPGYLTDKHTDTQYF
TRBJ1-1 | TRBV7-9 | CASSLEGQSSFF
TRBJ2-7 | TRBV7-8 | CASSLGQPDGQYF
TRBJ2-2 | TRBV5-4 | CASSFRGATGELFF
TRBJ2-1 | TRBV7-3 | CASRSRSADEQFF
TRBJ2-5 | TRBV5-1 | CASAVPGLQETQYF
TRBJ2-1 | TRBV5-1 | CARLRASSYNEQFF
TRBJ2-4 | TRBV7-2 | CASSPTADQNIQYF
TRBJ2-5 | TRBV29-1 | CSAFYPRQETQYF
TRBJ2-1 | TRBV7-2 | CASSLEGARYNEQFF
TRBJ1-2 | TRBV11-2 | CASSLGYRDIYTF
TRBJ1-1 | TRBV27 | CASGRRGPGTEAFF
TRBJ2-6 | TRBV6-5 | CASSRGPSGANVLTF
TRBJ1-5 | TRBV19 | CASGGGPQHF
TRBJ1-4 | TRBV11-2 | CASSLVRGRQGEWKLFF
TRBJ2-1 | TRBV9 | CASSGTQHNEQFF
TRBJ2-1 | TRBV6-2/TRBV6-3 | CASSYEGVEQFF
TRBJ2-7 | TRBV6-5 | CASSYALGSSYEQYF
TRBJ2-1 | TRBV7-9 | CASSLGVSSHNEQFF
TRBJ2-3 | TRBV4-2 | CASSQVWGTSGGAADTQYF
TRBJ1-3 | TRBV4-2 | CASSQDASTAGNTIYF
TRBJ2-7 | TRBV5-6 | CASSLAGLSYEQYF
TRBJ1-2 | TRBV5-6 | CASSLPPQATYYGYTF
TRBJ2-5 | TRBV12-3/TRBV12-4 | CASSPFERGQETQYF
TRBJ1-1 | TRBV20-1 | CSPRRGGRPTEAFF
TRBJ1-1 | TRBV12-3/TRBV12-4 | CASSLETVRVAEAFF
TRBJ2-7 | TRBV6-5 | CARGVVYEQYF
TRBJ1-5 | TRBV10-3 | CAIRQGDQPQHF
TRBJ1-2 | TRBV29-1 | CSVTPGPRGGYSF
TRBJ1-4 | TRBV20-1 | CSARQGPNEKLFF
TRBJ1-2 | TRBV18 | CASSLQGVSGYTF
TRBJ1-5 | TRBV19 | CATTPMWGGQPQHF
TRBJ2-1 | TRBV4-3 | CASSRMTGGKNNEQFF
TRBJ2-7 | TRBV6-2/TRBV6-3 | CASSQGLAQAYEQYF
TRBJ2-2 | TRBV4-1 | CASSLRQRGGLNTGELFF